Shown below are 27 T cell receptor beta chains from a single sample sequenced in a study of T cell repertoires in cytomegalovirus infection. These TCRs' antigens remain unknown. TCRdb ran MiXCR on the reads and lists one entry per CDR3 protein. In the table there are approximately 110,000 distinct CDR3 sequences, around 31% of which are singletons. The starting material was CD8+ T cells from cultured PBMCs, obtained from culture after CMV antigen stimulation. Receptors originate from a human donor in good health (CMV status not recorded). Some clones in this sample may be carry-over from other donors' samples.

The chain couples TRBV2 to TRBJ1-3, with 11 bases matching TRBD1. The V gene's germline CDR1 is SNHLY and CDR2 FYNNEI. The CDR3 runs 17 residues. V lost 5 bases and J lost 8; bases outside the gene matches: 14. CDR3 amino acids: CASSKTGTGGITDTIYF. The CDR3 DNA sequence: TGTGCCAGCAGTAAAACCGGGACAGGGGGAATTACGGACACCATATATTTT.

This sequence joins TRBV7-9 and TRBJ1-2, with a tentative D call TRBD1 (6 bases). The CDR3 runs 17 residues. V was cut by 1 base and J by 3 bases, with 18 bases left in between. From germline, CDR1 is SEHNR and CDR2 FQNEAQ (reference sequence). The DNA for the CDR3 is TGTGCCAGCAGCTTAGAGGGGGGCCACCGCCAGGACTATGGCTACACCTTC. Residues: CASSLEGGHRQDYGYTF. The entire variable domain, with the rest obtained from reference TRBV7-9 and TRBJ1-2, is as follows: DTGVSQNPRHKITKRGQNVTFRCDPISEHNRLYWYRQTLGQGPEFLTYFQNEAQLEKSRLLSDRFSAERPKGSFSTLEIQRTEQGDSAMYLCASSLEGGHRQDYGYTFGSGTRLTVV.

The chain carries TRBV7-8 and TRBJ2-3; D gene uncertain. The length of the CDR3 is 11 residues. Germline assignment: CDR1 SGHVS and CDR2 FQNEAQ. Trimming pared 7 bases from V and 4 bases from J, leaving 6 bases between. CDR3 in DNA: TGTGCCAGCACCGATTCAGATACGCAGTATTTT. Translating gives CASTDSDTQYF.

The chain couples TRBV10-3 to TRBJ2-7, with 9 bases fitting TRBD2. The CDR3 is 16 residues long. The germline CDR1 and CDR2 sequences are ENHRY and SYGVKD. J was trimmed by 3 bases and V by 2 bases; bases with no gene match: 8. This CDR3 is CAISERISGGNYEQYF. In nucleotides, the CDR3 is TGTGCCATCAGTGAGCGTATCAGCGGGGGGAACTACGAGCAGTACTTC.

In this sample, this clonotype turned up a few times. The rearrangement uses TRBV6-5 and TRBJ2-1; no firm D call. Trimming removed 2 bases at V and 0 bases at J, with 8 bases between. There are 15 residues in the CDR3. Germline values: CDR1 MNHEY, CDR2 SVGAGI. The CDR3 is CASSYQASSYNEQFF. CDR3 nucleotide sequence: TGTGCCAGCAGTTACCAGGCGAGCTCCTACAATGAGCAGTTCTTC.

This rearrangement joins TRBV10-3 to TRBJ2-5, with TRBD1 as a possible D gene (5 bases). The CDR3 consists of 14 residues. Germline assignment: CDR1 ENHRY and CDR2 SYGVKD. V was pared by 4 bases and J by 3 bases, with 12 bases between. The CDR3 DNA follows: TGTGCCATCAGTGGGACACCGAAAGAAGAGACCCAGTACTTC. It translates to CAISGTPKEETQYF.

This sequence joins TRBV11-3 and TRBJ1-1, with D unclear. V dropped 5 bases and J dropped 5 bases, with 12 bases sitting between them. CDR1 SGHNT and CDR2 YENEEA come from the germline V gene. This CDR3 is built from 13 residues. CDR3 in amino acids: CASSPRSGTEAFF. The CDR3 nucleotides read TGTGCCAGCAGCCCAAGGAGCGGGACTGAAGCTTTCTTT.

For this clonotype: Compared with germline, one end of the junction differs, possibly owing to a read error. This chain joins TRBV6-2 or TRBV6-3 and TRBJ2-1; no clear D gene. This CDR3 region has 14 residues. CDR1 MNHEY and CDR2 SVGEGT come from the germline V gene. Here the CDR3 reads CASSHSDDIYEQFF. DNA of the CDR3: TGTGCCAGCAGTCACTCGGATGACATTTATGAGCAGTTCTTC.

The V call is TRBV12-3 or TRBV12-4, the J call TRBJ2-5; no reliable D call. The CDR3 is made up of 12 amino acids. The germline V and J ends were trimmed by 3 bases and 3 bases, with 5 bases remaining between them. CDR3 bases: TGTGCCAGCAGTTTTGGGGAAGAGACCCAGTACTTC. Its protein is CASSFGEETQYF.

The CDR3 nucleotides read TGTGCCAGCAGTGGCGGGGGGTTCAAACAAGAGACCCAGTACTTC. Protein product: CASSGGGFKQETQYF. V gene TRBV27 combines with J gene TRBJ2-5, with 8 nucleotides matching TRBD2. Germline V lookup: CDR1 MNHEY, CDR2 SMNVEV (reference sequence). The CDR3 spans 15 residues. J was trimmed by 2 bases and V by 5 bases; bases with no gene match: 7.

The chain carries TRBV5-8 and TRBJ1-2; no firm D call. CDR1 and CDR2 from the germline V gene are SGHTS and YDEGEE. The CDR3 sequence is 18 residues long. V gave up 0 bases and J gave up 3 bases, with 21 bases separating them. CDR3 coding DNA: TGTGCCAGCAGCTTGGACCGGGTTGATGTGGGTGCGGACTATGGCTACACCTTC. It is translated as CASSLDRVDVGADYGYTF.

The genes are TRBV27 and TRBJ1-5; the D gene is possibly TRBD1 (6 bases). The V gene's germline CDR1 is MNHEY and CDR2 SMNVEV (reference sequence). This CDR3 is built from 14 residues. V dropped 0 bases and J dropped 7 bases, with 10 bases sitting between them. CDR3 sequence reads: CASSLSLGGQPQHF. DNA for the CDR3: TGTGCCAGCAGTTTATCGCTGGGGGGCCAGCCCCAGCATTTT.

The V call is TRBV19, the J call TRBJ2-1; possibly TRBD1 for D (6 bases). The CDR3 is 17 amino acids. The germline V gene has CDR1 LNHDA and CDR2 SQIVND (reference sequence). Trimming removed 11 bases at V and 4 bases at J, with 27 bases between. The CDR3 sequence: CAHGPRDTRPLYNEQFF. The CDR3 DNA reads TGTGCCCACGGCCCACGGGACACTAGACCGCTTTACAATGAGCAGTTCTTC. The entire variable domain, with the rest obtained from reference TRBV19 and TRBJ2-1, is as follows: DGGITQSPKYLFRKEGQNVTLSCEQNLNHDAMYWYRQDPGQGLRLIYYSQIVNDFQKGDIAEGYSVSREKKESFPLTVTSAQKNPTAFYLCAHGPRDTRPLYNEQFFGPGTRLTVL.

This clonotype was detected only a few times. The rearrangement uses TRBV6-6 and TRBJ1-5; weak D call: TRBD1 (6 bases). Deletions cut 7 bases from V and 6 bases from J, with 13 bases between. The CDR3 consists of 13 residues. Germline CDR1 MNHNY, CDR2 SVGAGI (reference sequence). This CDR3 reads CASTPGAAQPQHF. CDR3 nucleotide sequence: TGTGCCAGCACCCCAGGGGCCGCTCAGCCCCAGCATTTT.

The V call is TRBV6-5, the J call TRBJ2-1; D perhaps matches TRBD1 (7 bases). V was trimmed by 2 bases and J by 8 bases, leaving 16 bases between them. The length of the CDR3 is 15 residues. Germline loops: CDR1 MNHEY, CDR2 SVGAGI. The CDR3 is CASSYRSQGGDEQFF. The CDR3 nucleotides read TGTGCCAGCAGTTACCGAAGTCAGGGGGGAGATGAGCAGTTCTTC.

This clonotype appeared many times. The chain joins TRBV4-1 to TRBJ2-7; D possibly corresponds to TRBD1 (6 bases). Between the trimmed V and J ends, which lost 1 base and 0 bases, there was a span of 7 bases. This CDR3 has 14 residues. CDR1 MGHRA and CDR2 YSYEKL come from the germline V gene. Here the CDR3 reads CASSQVQGSYEQYF. The CDR3 region has the DNA TGCGCCAGCAGCCAAGTACAGGGCTCCTACGAGCAGTACTTC.

This clonotype was picked up a small number of times. V gene TRBV7-9 combines with J gene TRBJ1-6, with D possibly matching TRBD1 (6 bases). The CDR3 consists of 14 residues. The germline V and J ends were trimmed by 4 bases and 7 bases, with 11 bases remaining between them. Germline V gene data show CDR1 as SEHNR and CDR2 as FQNEAQ (reference sequence). The CDR3 nucleotides are TGTGCCAGCAGCTCTACAGGGTTCAATTCACCCCTCCACTTT. Encoded protein: CASSSTGFNSPLHF.

This chain joins TRBV2 and TRBJ1-2; D not resolved. The germline gives CDR1 SNHLY, CDR2 FYNNEI. V was shortened by 7 bases and J by 4 bases, with 16 bases between the two germline ends. This CDR3 comprises 14 residues. The CDR3 is CASKGGGLGYGYTF. The CDR3 region has the DNA TGTGCCAGCAAAGGCGGAGGGCTGGGCTATGGCTACACCTTC.

The chain uses TRBV10-2 and TRBJ1-6; possibly TRBD1 for D (5 bases). With 8 bases removed from V and 4 bases from J, the gap between germline ends came to 9 bases. This CDR3 contains 13 residues. From germline, CDR1 is WSHSY and CDR2 SAAADI. CDR3 in amino acids: CASGTGYNSPLHF. CDR3 coding DNA: TGCGCCAGCGGGACGGGGTATAATTCACCCCTCCACTTT.

This chain connects TRBV19 to TRBJ2-1; D is possibly TRBD2 (6 bases). CDR1 and CDR2 (germline): LNHDA, SQIVND (reference sequence). V lost 1 base and J lost 9, with 10 bases in between. This CDR3 has 13 amino acids. The CDR3 reads CASSIVGGGEQFF. The CDR3 coding sequence is TGTGCCAGTAGTATAGTGGGGGGAGGTGAGCAGTTCTTC.

This clonotype was observed a few times. The chain uses TRBV12-3 or TRBV12-4 and TRBJ1-2; D uncertain. CDR3 size: 14 residues. Trimming pared 3 bases from V and 0 bases from J, leaving 8 bases between. CDR3 protein: CASSLWAANYGYTF. CDR3 sequence (DNA): TGTGCCAGCAGTTTGTGGGCAGCTAACTATGGCTACACCTTC.

This clonotype is a singleton in its sample. The J gene is TRBJ2-1, the V gene TRBV9, with a weak D call TRBD2 (6 bases). Looked up from germline, CDR1 is SGDLS and CDR2 is YYNGEE. The CDR3 covers 13 residues. The germline V and J ends were trimmed by 2 bases and 5 bases, with 8 bases remaining between them. The CDR3 reads CASSVGLDNEQFF. The DNA for the CDR3 is TGTGCCAGCAGCGTGGGACTTGACAATGAGCAGTTCTTC.

As concerns this clonotype: One junction end disagrees with the germline gene, perhaps due to a read error. The chain recombines TRBV19 with TRBJ1-5; possibly TRBD1 for D (5 bases). This CDR3 has 14 amino acids. Germline V gene data show CDR1 as LNHDA and CDR2 as SQIVND (reference sequence). CDR3 loop: CACSRDSHNQPQHF. In nucleotides, the CDR3 is TGTGCCTGTAGTAGGGACTCCCACAATCAGCCCCAGCATTTT.

The V and J genes are TRBV4-1 and TRBJ2-1, with D possibly TRBD2 on 7 matching bases. The germline V and J ends were trimmed by 4 bases and 8 bases, with 15 bases remaining between them. The CDR3 contains 14 residues. Germline loops: CDR1 MGHRA, CDR2 YSYEKL. CDR3 in amino acids: CASSRGGAVDEQFF. DNA for the CDR3: TGCGCCAGCAGCCGGGGGGGGGCCGTCGATGAGCAGTTCTTC.

This CDR3 is CASSESRGGETDTQYF. Here the CDR3 DNA reads TGTGCCAGCAGTGAATCTCGCGGGGGGGAGACAGATACGCAGTATTTT. V gene TRBV2 combines with J gene TRBJ2-3; TRBD2 agrees at 9 bases. In germline, CDR1 is SNHLY, CDR2 FYNNEI. The junction had 6 bases not matched to a gene; V was cut back by 2 bases and J by 3 bases. The CDR3 loop spans 16 amino acids.

V gene TRBV2 combines with J gene TRBJ1-5; TRBD1 is a possible D gene (5 bases). V was shortened by 3 bases and J by 0 bases, with 9 bases between the two germline ends. The CDR3 spans 15 residues. In germline, CDR1 is SNHLY, CDR2 FYNNEI. The CDR3 reads CASSDGGNSNQPQHF. CDR3 DNA sequence: TGTGCCAGCAGTGACGGGGGGAATAGCAATCAGCCCCAGCATTTT.

The chain combines TRBV9 with TRBJ2-5; 9 bases are a match to TRBD2. CDR1 and CDR2 from the germline V gene are SGDLS and YYNGEE. V shed 0 bases, J shed 2 bases, and the junction held 5 bases outside the gene matches. The length of the CDR3 is 16 residues. The CDR3 coding sequence is TGTGCCAGCAGCGTAGGGGGTAGCGGGGGACAAGAGACCCAGTACTTC. Translated, it gives CASSVGGSGGQETQYF.